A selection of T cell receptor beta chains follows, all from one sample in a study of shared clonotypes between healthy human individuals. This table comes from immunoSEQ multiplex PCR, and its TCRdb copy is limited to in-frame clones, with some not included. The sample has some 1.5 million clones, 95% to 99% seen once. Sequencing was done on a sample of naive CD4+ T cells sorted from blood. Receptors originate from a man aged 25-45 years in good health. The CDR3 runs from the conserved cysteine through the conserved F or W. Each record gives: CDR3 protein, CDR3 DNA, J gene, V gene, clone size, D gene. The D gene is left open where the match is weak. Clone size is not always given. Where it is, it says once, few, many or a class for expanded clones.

CDR3: CASSREGGRVGTSGPSSYNEQFF
DNA: TGTGCCAGCAGCCGAGAGGGGGGGCGCGTGGGGACTAGCGGACCGAGCTCCTACAATGAGCAGTTCTTC
J: TRBJ2-1
V: TRBV4-2
size: once
D: TRBD2

CDR3: CASSVLARMTYNEQFF
DNA: TGTGCCAGCAGCGTTTTAGCCCGTATGACCTACAATGAGCAGTTCTTC
J: TRBJ2-1
V: TRBV9
size: once
D: NA

CDR3: CASSRGLAGGNTGELFF
DNA: TGTGCCAGCAGCCGGGGACTAGCGGGAGGGAACACCGGGGAGCTGTTTTTT
J: TRBJ2-2
V: TRBV5-4
size: NA
D: TRBD2

CDR3: CASRTTSSYNEQFF
DNA: TGTGCCAGCAGGACAACGAGCTCCTACAATGAGCAGTTCTTC
J: TRBJ2-1
V: TRBV2
size: NA
D: NA

CDR3: CASSSGTSGNTIYF
DNA: TGTGCCAGCAGCTCGGGGACCTCTGGAAACACCATATATTTT
J: TRBJ1-3
V: TRBV5-4
size: NA
D: NA

CDR3: CASKGGNTIYF
DNA: TGTGCCAGCAAGGGGGGAAACACCATATATTTT
J: TRBJ1-3
V: TRBV6-5
size: NA
D: NA

CDR3: CASSSRQLSRGTDTQYF
DNA: TGTGCCAGCAGCTCCCGACAGTTGTCGAGGGGCACAGATACGCAGTATTTT
J: TRBJ2-3
V: TRBV11-2
size: NA
D: NA

CDR3: CASSLVRWRQSYEQYF
DNA: TGTGCCAGCAGCTTAGTCAGGTGGAGACAATCCTACGAGCAGTACTTC
J: TRBJ2-7
V: TRBV11-2
size: NA
D: NA

CDR3: CASTHEAGRNNEQFF
DNA: TGCGCCAGCACCCACGAAGCGGGCCGGAACAATGAGCAGTTCTTC
J: TRBJ2-1
V: TRBV5-1
size: NA
D: NA

CDR3: CAWRGPGGSQPQHF
DNA: TGTGCCTGGAGGGGTCCAGGGGGGAGTCAGCCCCAGCATTTT
J: TRBJ1-5
V: TRBV30
size: NA
D: TRBD1

CDR3: CASSLSWGSGQPQHF
DNA: TGTGCCAGCAGCTTATCTTGGGGGTCGGGTCAGCCCCAGCATTTT
J: TRBJ1-5
V: TRBV7-2
size: NA
D: NA

CDR3: CASSQDSAGAQYF
DNA: TGCGCCAGCAGCCAAGATTCGGCGGGAGCGCAGTATTTT
J: TRBJ2-3
V: TRBV4-1
size: NA
D: TRBD2

CDR3: CASSQGTGNAEAFF
DNA: TGCGCCAGCAGCCAGGGGACAGGGAACGCTGAAGCTTTCTTT
J: TRBJ1-1
V: TRBV5-1
size: NA
D: TRBD1